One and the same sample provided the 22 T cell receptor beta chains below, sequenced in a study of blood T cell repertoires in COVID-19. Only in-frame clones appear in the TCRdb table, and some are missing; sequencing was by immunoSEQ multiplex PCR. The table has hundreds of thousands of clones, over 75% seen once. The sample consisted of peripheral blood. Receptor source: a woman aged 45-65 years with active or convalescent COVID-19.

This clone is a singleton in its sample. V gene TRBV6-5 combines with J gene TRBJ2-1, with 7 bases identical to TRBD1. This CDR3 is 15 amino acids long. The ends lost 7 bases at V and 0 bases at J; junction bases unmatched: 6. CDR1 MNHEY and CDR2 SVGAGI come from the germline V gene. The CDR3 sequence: CASNSGQSSYNEQFF. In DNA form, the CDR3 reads TGTGCCAGCAATTCGGGACAGTCCTCCTACAATGAGCAGTTCTTC.

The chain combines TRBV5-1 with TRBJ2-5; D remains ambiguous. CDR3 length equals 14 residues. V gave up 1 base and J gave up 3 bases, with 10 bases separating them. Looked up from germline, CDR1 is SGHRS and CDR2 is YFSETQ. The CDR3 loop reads CASSLTMAEETQYF. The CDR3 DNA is TGCGCCAGCAGCTTGACGATGGCCGAAGAGACCCAGTACTTC.

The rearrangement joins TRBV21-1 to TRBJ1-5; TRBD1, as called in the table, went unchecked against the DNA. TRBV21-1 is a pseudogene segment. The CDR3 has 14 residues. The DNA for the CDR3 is TGTGCCACTTCCAACAGGGATTGCAATCAGCCCCAGCATTTT. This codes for CATSNRDCNQPQHF.

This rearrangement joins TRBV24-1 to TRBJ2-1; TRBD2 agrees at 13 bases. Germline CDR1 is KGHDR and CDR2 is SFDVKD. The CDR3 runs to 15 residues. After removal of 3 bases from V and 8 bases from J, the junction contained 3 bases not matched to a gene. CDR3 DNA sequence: TGTGCCACCAGTGATCGGACTAGCGGGAGCGATGAGCAGTTCTTC. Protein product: CATSDRTSGSDEQFF.

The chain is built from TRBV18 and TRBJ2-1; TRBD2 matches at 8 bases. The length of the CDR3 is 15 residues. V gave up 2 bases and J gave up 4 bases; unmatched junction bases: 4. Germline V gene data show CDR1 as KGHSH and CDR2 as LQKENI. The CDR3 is CASSPIAGSYNEQFF. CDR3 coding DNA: TGTGCCAGCTCACCAATAGCGGGGAGTTACAATGAGCAGTTCTTC.

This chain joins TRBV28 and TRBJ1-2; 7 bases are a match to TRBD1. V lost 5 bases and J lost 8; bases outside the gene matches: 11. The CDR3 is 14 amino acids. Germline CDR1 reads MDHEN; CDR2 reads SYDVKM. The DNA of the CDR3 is TGTGCCAGCAGTCCCCTACAGGGGAATGGCGGCTACACCTTC. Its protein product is CASSPLQGNGGYTF.

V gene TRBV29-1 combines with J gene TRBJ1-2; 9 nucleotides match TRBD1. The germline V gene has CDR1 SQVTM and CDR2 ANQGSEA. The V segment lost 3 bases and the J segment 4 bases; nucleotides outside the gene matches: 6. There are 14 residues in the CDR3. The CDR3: CSVEGQGFTYGYTF. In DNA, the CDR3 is TGCAGCGTTGAGGGACAGGGATTTACCTATGGCTACACCTTC.

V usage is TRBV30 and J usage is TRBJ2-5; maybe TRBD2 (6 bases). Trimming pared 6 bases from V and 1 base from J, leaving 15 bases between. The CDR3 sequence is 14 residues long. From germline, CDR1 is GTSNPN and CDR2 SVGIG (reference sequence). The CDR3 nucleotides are TGTGCCTGTTACGGGAGCAGCTCCCAAGAGACCCAGTACTTC. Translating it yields CACYGSSSQETQYF.

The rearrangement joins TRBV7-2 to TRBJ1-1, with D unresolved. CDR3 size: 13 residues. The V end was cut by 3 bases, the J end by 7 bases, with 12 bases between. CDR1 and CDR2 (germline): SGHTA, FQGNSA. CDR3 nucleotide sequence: TGTGCCAGCAGCTTCAACATGGGCAGTGAAGCTTTCTTT. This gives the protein CASSFNMGSEAFF.

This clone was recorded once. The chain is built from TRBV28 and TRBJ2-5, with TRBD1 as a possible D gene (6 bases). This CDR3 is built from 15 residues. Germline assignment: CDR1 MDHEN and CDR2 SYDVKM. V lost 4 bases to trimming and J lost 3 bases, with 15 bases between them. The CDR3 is CASSYYRVLEETQYF. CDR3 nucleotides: TGTGCCAGCAGTTATTACAGGGTTCTGGAAGAGACCCAGTACTTC.

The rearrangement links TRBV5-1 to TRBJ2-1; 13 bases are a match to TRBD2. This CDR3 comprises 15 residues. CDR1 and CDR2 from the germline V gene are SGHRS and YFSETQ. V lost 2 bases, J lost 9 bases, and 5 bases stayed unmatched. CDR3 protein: CASSLGLAGAGEQFF. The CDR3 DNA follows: TGCGCCAGCAGCTTAGGACTAGCGGGAGCCGGTGAGCAGTTCTTC.

The CDR3 protein is CATSRGSVRSGQPQHF. CDR3 nucleotides: TGTGCCACCAGCAGAGGAAGCGTAAGATCCGGTCAGCCCCAGCATTTT. V and J are TRBV15 and TRBJ1-5; D is uncertain. Germline V CDR1 and CDR2: LNHNV, YYDKDF (reference sequence). V lost 1 base and J lost 6, with 16 bases in between. CDR3 length equals 16 residues. Variable domain in full (rest from reference TRBV15 and TRBJ1-5): DAMVIQNPRYQVTQFGKPVTLSCSQTLNHNVMYWYQQKSSQAPKLLFHYYDKDFNNEADTPDNFQSRRPNTSFCFLDIRSPGLGDTAMYLCATSRGSVRSGQPQHFGDGTRLSIL.

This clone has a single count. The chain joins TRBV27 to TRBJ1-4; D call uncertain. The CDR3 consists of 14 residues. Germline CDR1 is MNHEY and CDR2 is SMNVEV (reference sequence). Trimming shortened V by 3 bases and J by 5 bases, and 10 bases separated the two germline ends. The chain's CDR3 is CASSFAGRNEKLFF. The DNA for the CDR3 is TGTGCCAGCAGTTTCGCCGGGAGGAATGAAAAACTGTTTTTT.

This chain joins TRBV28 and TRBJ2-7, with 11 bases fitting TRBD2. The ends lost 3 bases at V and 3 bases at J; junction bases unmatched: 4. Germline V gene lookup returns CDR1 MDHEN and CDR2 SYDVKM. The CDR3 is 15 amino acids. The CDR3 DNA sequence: TGTGCCAGCAGTTTCCCGGGACTAGCGGTCTACGAGCAGTACTTC. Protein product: CASSFPGLAVYEQYF.

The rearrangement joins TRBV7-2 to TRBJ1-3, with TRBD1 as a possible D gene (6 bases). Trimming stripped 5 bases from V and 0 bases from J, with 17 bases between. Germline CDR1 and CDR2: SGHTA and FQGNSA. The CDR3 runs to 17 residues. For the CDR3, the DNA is TGTGCCAGCAGCCCCGCACAGGGCCAGGTCTCTGGAAACACCATATATTTT. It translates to CASSPAQGQVSGNTIYF.

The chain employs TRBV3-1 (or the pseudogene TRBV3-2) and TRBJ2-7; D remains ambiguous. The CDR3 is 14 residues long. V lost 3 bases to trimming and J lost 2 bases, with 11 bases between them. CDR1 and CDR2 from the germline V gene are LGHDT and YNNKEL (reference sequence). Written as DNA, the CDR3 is TGTGCCAGCAGCCATCGTGGGCTGGCCTACGAGCAGTACTTC. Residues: CASSHRGLAYEQYF.

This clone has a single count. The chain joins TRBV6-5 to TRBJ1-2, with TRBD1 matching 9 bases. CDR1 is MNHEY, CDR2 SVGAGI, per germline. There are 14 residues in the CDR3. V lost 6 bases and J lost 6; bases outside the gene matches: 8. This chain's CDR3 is CASSRQGGRHGYTF. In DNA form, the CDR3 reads TGTGCCAGCAGCCGACAGGGGGGTAGGCATGGCTACACCTTC.

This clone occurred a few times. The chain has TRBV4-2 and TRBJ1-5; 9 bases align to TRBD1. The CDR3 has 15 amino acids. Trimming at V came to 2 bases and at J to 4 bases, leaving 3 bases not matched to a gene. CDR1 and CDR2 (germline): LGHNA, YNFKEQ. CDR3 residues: CASSQTGTGNQPQHF. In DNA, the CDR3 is TGTGCCAGCAGCCAAACCGGGACAGGGAATCAGCCCCAGCATTTT.

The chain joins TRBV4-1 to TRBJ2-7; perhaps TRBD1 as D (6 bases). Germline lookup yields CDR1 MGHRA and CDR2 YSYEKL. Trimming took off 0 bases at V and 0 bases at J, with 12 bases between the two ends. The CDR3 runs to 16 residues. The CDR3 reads CASSQDVGAGSYEQYF. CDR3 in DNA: TGCGCCAGCAGCCAAGACGTGGGGGCGGGCTCCTACGAGCAGTACTTC.

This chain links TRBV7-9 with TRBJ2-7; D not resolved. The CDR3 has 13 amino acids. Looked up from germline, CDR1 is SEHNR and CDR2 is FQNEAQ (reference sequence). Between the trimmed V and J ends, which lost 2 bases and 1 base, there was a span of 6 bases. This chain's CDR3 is CASSLPTSYEQYF. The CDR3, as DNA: TGTGCCAGCAGCTTACCGACTTCCTACGAGCAGTACTTC.

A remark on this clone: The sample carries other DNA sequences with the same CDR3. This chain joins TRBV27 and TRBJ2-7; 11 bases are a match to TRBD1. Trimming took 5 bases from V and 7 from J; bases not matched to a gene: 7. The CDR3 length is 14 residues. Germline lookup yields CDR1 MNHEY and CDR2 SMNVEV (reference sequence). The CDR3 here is CASSPGTGGREQYF. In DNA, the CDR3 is TGTGCCAGCAGTCCGGGGACAGGGGGGAGGGAGCAGTACTTC.

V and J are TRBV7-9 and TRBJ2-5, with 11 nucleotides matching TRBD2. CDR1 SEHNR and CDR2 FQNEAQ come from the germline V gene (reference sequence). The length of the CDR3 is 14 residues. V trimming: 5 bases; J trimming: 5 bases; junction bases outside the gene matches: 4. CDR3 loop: CASSQTSGTETQYF. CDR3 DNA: TGTGCCAGCAGCCAGACTAGCGGGACCGAGACCCAGTACTTC.